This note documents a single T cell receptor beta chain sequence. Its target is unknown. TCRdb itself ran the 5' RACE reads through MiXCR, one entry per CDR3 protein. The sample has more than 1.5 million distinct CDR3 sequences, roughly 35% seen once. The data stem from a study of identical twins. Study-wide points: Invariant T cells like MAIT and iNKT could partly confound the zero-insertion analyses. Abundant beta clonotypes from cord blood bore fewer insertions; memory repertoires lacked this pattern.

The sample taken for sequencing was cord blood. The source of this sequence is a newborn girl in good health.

The chain's CDR3 is CASSESSDWETQYF. CDR3 DNA sequence: TGTGCCAGCAGTGAAAGTTCAGATTGGGAGACCCAGTACTTC. The chain carries TRBV25-1 and TRBJ2-5; D unresolved. Germline V gene data show CDR1 as MGHDK and CDR2 as SYGVNS. Trimming removed 2 bases from V and 5 bases from J, with 12 bases in between. The CDR3 extends over 14 amino acids. Together with reference TRBV25-1 and TRBJ2-5, the CDR3 gives the full variable domain: EADIYQTPRYLVIGTGKKITLECSQTMGHDKMYWYQQDPGMELHLIHYSYGVNSTEKGDLSSESTVSRIRTEHFPLTLESARPSHTSQYLCASSESSDWETQYFGPGTRLLVL.